This TCR beta chain was obtained from a study of blood T cell repertoires in COVID-19. The overall study: There were acute and convalescent COVID-19 samples, and they came from the United States, Italy and Spain.

This CDR3 contains 14 residues. Trimming took off 0 bases at V and 10 bases at J, with 16 bases between the two ends. Germline CDR1 reads SGDLS; CDR2 reads YYNGEE. Those enrolled, adults aged roughly 18 to 100 years, came from about 24 US areas. Cohorts were based on clinical histories the participants reported. In the authors' workflow: Cell counts per sample came from amplifying reference gene primers. Profiled with immunoSEQ multiplex PCR; TCRdb holds only in-frame clones, not every one. The DNA was the basis for D and trimming; V, J and clone size are from that table. Here the sample spans 150,000 to 250,000 clones, about 80% being singletons.

What was sequenced was PBMCs or T cells enriched from blood (not recorded which). The TCR was taken from a man aged 40-49 years who had recovered from COVID-19. V is TRBV9 and J is TRBJ1-1; possibly TRBD1 for D (6 bases). The CDR3 DNA reads as TGTGCCAGCAGCGTAGGATCAGGGGACGCGTTAGCTTTCTTT. This translates into CASSVGSGDALAFF.